What follows is one T cell receptor (beta chain) and its context. What antigen it recognizes has not been identified. No much larger clone exists at a distance of one base, and base qualities are not known. These data are taken from a study of T cell changes during pregnancy in multiple sclerosis (dated by TCRdb to about 2019). About the investigation overall: The study examined how the T cell repertoire changed over the course of pregnancy in women with multiple sclerosis.

V was cut back by 6 bases and J by 4 bases, leaving a gap of 12 bases between them. Spanning cysteine to phenylalanine, the CDR3 consists of 13 amino acids. The retained sequence is limited to the CDR3, 39 bases, with the frame set at the first base. CDR1 and CDR2 (MNHEY, SVGAGI) derive from the germline V gene. Libraries were prepared through the immunoSEQ multiplex PCR assay. The clones in this table, taken by TCRdb from immuneACCESS, are in-frame only. Not every clone is retained; where verified, under half of the shortfall comes from an unresolved V gene, and the cause of the rest is unknown. The sample table records approximately 94,000 clones; 92% of these occur just once. The ten largest clones capture roughly 2% of the sample.

This clonotype was sampled from a female donor with multiple sclerosis, enrolled in a pregnancy study. The material was peripheral blood, obtained after pregnancy. The chain employs TRBV6-5 and TRBJ1-1; a tentative D call is TRBD1 (5 bases match). The CDR3 region reads CASSPRVGTEAFF. The DNA reads as follows: TGTGCCAGCAGCCCCAGGGTGGGCACTGAAGCTTTCTTT.